Shown below are 23 T cell receptor beta chains from a single sample sequenced in a study of T-cell memory formation after mild COVID-19. Each CDR3 protein gets one entry after TCRdb re-called the 5' RACE reads with MiXCR. The table has roughly 580,000 distinct CDR3 sequences, 15% to 20% seen once. Sequencing was done on a sample of PBMCs or a T cell subset sorted from them (not recorded which). Source of these receptors: an adult woman who had mild COVID-19 (a few samples of this study predate the infection). Cell type and time point are not known.

This chain uses TRBV7-9 with TRBJ2-1; the D gene is possibly TRBD1 (5 bases). The CDR3 runs to 14 residues. Germline V gene data show CDR1 as SEHNR and CDR2 as FQNEAQ (reference sequence). V gave up 4 bases and J gave up 3 bases, with 10 bases separating them. The CDR3 DNA is TGTGCCAGCAGCTACAGACAGAACTACAATGAGCAGTTCTTC. This gives the protein CASSYRQNYNEQFF. The entire variable domain, with the rest obtained from reference TRBV7-9 and TRBJ2-1, is as follows: DTGVSQNPRHKITKRGQNVTFRCDPISEHNRLYWYRQTLGQGPEFLTYFQNEAQLEKSRLLSDRFSAERPKGSFSTLEIQRTEQGDSAMYLCASSYRQNYNEQFFGPGTRLTVL.

The CDR3 nucleotides are TGTGCCAGCAGTCGACCGGGACAGGGGGCGGATCGGGCCGGGGAGCTGTTTTTT. Translating it yields CASSRPGQGADRAGELFF. V gene TRBV7-8 combines with J gene TRBJ2-2; 12 bases match TRBD1. Germline assignment: CDR1 SGHVS and CDR2 FQNEAQ. The CDR3 covers 18 residues. The trim removed 6 bases at V and 6 bases at J, leaving 14 bases unmatched.

This clonotype was counted a few times. The V gene is TRBV4-2, the J gene TRBJ2-7, with D uncertain. Per the germline V gene, CDR1 is LGHNA and CDR2 is YNFKEQ. The CDR3 sequence is 14 residues long. V was shortened by 0 bases and J by 9 bases, with 15 bases between the two germline ends. For the CDR3, the DNA is TGTGCCAGCAGCCAAGATCGTTCGCCGGCGTGGCAGTACTTC. It encodes CASSQDRSPAWQYF.

Only a few counts were recorded for this clonotype. The rearrangement joins TRBV20-1 to TRBJ2-3, with D maybe TRBD2 (6 bases). The ends were cut back, 6 bases at V and 1 base at J, with 17 bases in the middle. The CDR3 extends over 15 amino acids. The V gene's germline CDR1 is DFQATT and CDR2 SNEGSKA (reference sequence). CDR3 sequence (DNA): TGCAGTGCCGTCGGGTGGCGGGGAGGCACAGATACGCAGTATTTT. It codes for CSAVGWRGGTDTQYF.

This clonotype was seen a handful of times. The chain recombines TRBV7-8 with TRBJ2-7; 9 nucleotides align to TRBD1. J gave up 2 bases and V 5 bases, and 7 bases lay outside the gene matches. This CDR3 region has 15 residues. The germline V gene has CDR1 SGHVS and CDR2 FQNEAQ. The CDR3 nucleotides are TGTGCCAGCAGCCAACAGGGGGCGCCGGCCTACGAGCAGTACTTC. It yields the protein CASSQQGAPAYEQYF.

The chain combines TRBV30 with TRBJ2-1, with TRBD1 matching over 7 bases. CDR1 and CDR2 (germline): GTSNPN, SVGIG (reference sequence). This CDR3 region has 15 residues. J lost 5 bases, V lost 2 bases, and 9 bases had no gene match. CDR3 amino acids: CAWSTRGKYDNEQFF. The CDR3 nucleotides are TGTGCCTGGAGTACCAGGGGGAAATACGACAATGAGCAGTTCTTC.

This clonotype was counted a few times. The chain has TRBV29-1 and TRBJ2-7, with a tentative D call TRBD1 (6 bases). Trimming removed 3 bases from V and 6 bases from J, with 9 bases in between. There are 11 residues in the CDR3. In germline, CDR1 is SQVTM, CDR2 ANQGSEA. CDR3 DNA: TGCAGCGTTGACAGGGGTGCCGAGCAGTACTTC. It translates to CSVDRGAEQYF.

At least ten counts were recorded for this clonotype. The chain recombines TRBV12-3 or TRBV12-4 with TRBJ2-1; the D is unclear. The CDR3 has 15 amino acids. Trimming stripped 6 bases from V and 1 base from J, with 13 bases between. CDR3 in DNA: TGTGCCAGCAGCCATGAACTGATATCCTACAATGAGCAGTTCTTC. Its protein is CASSHELISYNEQFF.

The table lists this clonotype with many counts. The chain combines TRBV5-6 with TRBJ2-3; D is ambiguous. Germline V lookup: CDR1 SGHDT, CDR2 YYEEEE. The CDR3 covers 12 residues. Deletions cut 4 bases from V and 4 bases from J, with 7 bases between. CDR3 residues: CASSRLADTQYF. For the CDR3, the DNA is TGTGCCAGCAGCCGGTTGGCAGATACGCAGTATTTT.

This clonotype was seen repeatedly, ten times or more. The gene calls are TRBV4-3 and TRBJ2-2; D is unresolved. The CDR3 totals 14 residues. Germline V gene sequence: CDR1 LGHNA, CDR2 YSLEER. Between the trimmed V and J ends, which lost 0 bases and 4 bases, there was a span of 6 bases. DNA of the CDR3: TGCGCCAGCAGCCAAGATCGAGTCACCGGGGAGCTGTTTTTT. This sequence encodes CASSQDRVTGELFF.

In its sample, this clonotype was seen a few times. The CDR3 DNA follows: TGTGCCACCAGTGATCCGACAGGCCTCACTGAAGCTTTCTTT. Protein sequence: CATSDPTGLTEAFF. The chain is built from TRBV24-1 and TRBJ1-1; D may be TRBD1 (6 bases). Trimming removed 3 bases from V and 4 bases from J, with 11 bases in between. This CDR3 has 14 amino acids. Looked up from germline, CDR1 is KGHDR and CDR2 is SFDVKD.

This clonotype was recorded at least ten times. The V and J genes are TRBV27 and TRBJ2-3; tentative D call: TRBD2 (5 bases). CDR3 length: 17 amino acids. Trimming took off 6 bases at V and 2 bases at J, with 21 bases between the two ends. Germline CDR1 and CDR2: MNHEY and SMNVEV (reference sequence). The CDR3 here is CASSHTGGSLITDTQYF. CDR3 bases: TGTGCCAGCAGCCACACCGGAGGATCGCTTATCACAGATACGCAGTATTTT.

J is TRBJ2-2 and V is TRBV6-5; the match to TRBD1 covers 7 bases. The CDR3 covers 15 residues. Germline V gene data show CDR1 as MNHEY and CDR2 as SVGAGI. The V segment lost 5 bases and the J segment 6 bases; nucleotides outside the gene matches: 9. The CDR3 sequence is CASSPEGRGPGELFF. CDR3 DNA: TGTGCCAGCAGTCCCGAGGGAAGGGGGCCCGGGGAGCTGTTTTTT.

The chain combines TRBV5-1 with TRBJ2-7, with 7 positions matching TRBD2. Trimming at V came to 5 bases and at J to 0 bases, leaving 5 bases not matched to a gene. Per germline, CDR1 SGHRS and CDR2 YFSETQ. There are 14 residues in the CDR3. The CDR3 nucleotides read TGCGCCAGCAGTTCTCTAGCGGACTCCTACGAGCAGTACTTC. This encodes CASSSLADSYEQYF.

The chain is built from TRBV7-8 and TRBJ2-2, with unresolved D. Between the trimmed V and J ends, which lost 8 bases and 7 bases, there was a span of 11 bases. The CDR3 sequence is 12 residues long. The germline V gene encodes CDR1 SGHVS and CDR2 FQNEAQ. The CDR3 reads CASPPVHGELFF. CDR3 DNA: TGTGCCAGCCCCCCCGTCCACGGGGAGCTGTTTTTT.

This chain joins TRBV24-1 and TRBJ2-5, with D perhaps matching TRBD2 (5 bases). Trimming took 8 bases from V and 3 from J, leaving 9 bases between them. This CDR3 has 12 residues. Germline V gene data show CDR1 as KGHDR and CDR2 as SFDVKD. CDR3 in amino acids: CATKGLEETQYF. CDR3 nucleotide sequence: TGTGCCACCAAAGGACTGGAAGAGACCCAGTACTTC.

This chain joins TRBV7-9 and TRBJ2-1; TRBD2 aligns across 13 bases. Germline V CDR1 and CDR2: SEHNR, FQNEAQ (reference sequence). The V gene end was trimmed by 3 bases and the J gene end by 3 bases; junction bases not matched to a gene: 5. The CDR3 is 17 amino acids. The CDR3 sequence: CASSLVGTSGIYNEQFF. The CDR3 coding sequence is TGTGCCAGCAGCTTGGTTGGGACTAGCGGGATCTACAATGAGCAGTTCTTC.

The CDR3 DNA sequence: TGCAGCGTCGGAGGGGGGCCAGAGACCCAGTACTTC. Its translation is CSVGGGPETQYF. The rearrangement uses TRBV29-1 and TRBJ2-5; D could derive from TRBD1 or TRBD2 (6 bases each). The V end lost 6 bases, the J end lost 4 bases, and 12 bases lay between the germline ends. Germline loops: CDR1 SQVTM, CDR2 ANQGSEA. This CDR3 spans 12 amino acids. Filled out from reference TRBV29-1 and TRBJ2-5, the complete variable domain reads SAVISQKPSRDICQRGTSLTIQCQVDSQVTMMFWYRQQPGQSLTLIATANQGSEATYESGFVIDKFPISRPNLTFSTLTVSNMSPEDSSIYLCSVGGGPETQYFGPGTRLLVL.

This clonotype was detected only a few times. This chain uses TRBV18 with TRBJ1-5; TRBD1 aligns across 7 bases. Per the germline V gene, CDR1 is KGHSH and CDR2 is LQKENI. V shed 3 bases and J 0 bases; nucleotides not matched to a gene: 8. CDR3 length equals 17 residues. The CDR3 sequence: CASSPQDRAHSNQPQHF. The CDR3 DNA reads as TGTGCCAGCTCACCCCAAGACAGGGCACATAGCAATCAGCCCCAGCATTTT.

The genes are TRBV6-5 and TRBJ1-2; D not certain. Germline assignment: CDR1 MNHEY and CDR2 SVGAGI. This CDR3 spans 14 amino acids. V shed 0 bases and J shed 4 bases, with 9 bases lying between them. The CDR3 DNA reads TGTGCCAGCAGTTACTCGAACCGGGCCTATGGCTACACCTTC. As protein: CASSYSNRAYGYTF.

This chain connects TRBV11-3 to TRBJ2-1, with D perhaps being TRBD1 or TRBD2 (6 bases each). Trimming removed 2 bases at V and 5 bases at J, with 13 bases between. The CDR3 spans 15 residues. Germline loops: CDR1 SGHNT, CDR2 YENEEA. The DNA of the CDR3 is TGTGCCAGCAGCTTAACACGGGGGCCCAACAATGAGCAGTTCTTC. It encodes CASSLTRGPNNEQFF. Complete variable domain (other parts from reference TRBV11-3 and TRBJ2-1): EAGVVQSPRYKIIEKKQPVAFWCNPISGHNTLYWYLQNLGQGPELLIRYENEEAVDDSQLPKDRFSAERLKGVDSTLKIQPAELGDSAVYLCASSLTRGPNNEQFFGPGTRLTVL.

This clonotype was counted only a few times. The chain links TRBV29-1 to TRBJ2-2; 11 nucleotides match TRBD2. This CDR3 comprises 15 residues. Germline V gene lookup returns CDR1 SQVTM and CDR2 ANQGSEA. The V segment lost 4 bases and the J segment 4 bases; nucleotides outside the gene matches: 5. CDR3 sequence (DNA): TGCAGCGTTGCGCTAGCGGGGGGTGGCACCGGGGAGCTGTTTTTT. It is translated as CSVALAGGGTGELFF.

This rearrangement joins TRBV7-6 to TRBJ2-5; 8 bases map to TRBD2. Germline assignment: CDR1 SGHVS and CDR2 FNYEAQ. Unmatched junction bases numbered 7, after V lost 4 bases and J lost 3 bases. This CDR3 is built from 15 residues. CDR3 region: CASSSPWRGEETQYF. The CDR3 bases are TGTGCCAGCAGCTCTCCCTGGCGGGGGGAAGAGACCCAGTACTTC.